This T cell receptor (beta chain) was captured in a study of a mutant IDH1 vaccine in newly diagnosed glioma. On this clone itself: The antigen is not known.

Assay: immunoSEQ multiplex PCR; the TCRdb copy retains only in-frame clones and omits some. The sample shows tens of thousands of clones, around three quarters of them seen only once. Trimming took 5 bases from V and 6 from J, leaving 20 bases between them. CDR3 length: 15 residues. Germline-derived CDR1 and CDR2 are SGHVS and FQNEAQ. The time point: week 5, during vaccination. Alongside topical imiquimod, each dose of vaccine comprised 300 ug of mutant IDH1 20-mer peptide. This material consisted of PBMCs, taken from a glioma patient whose treatment included an IDH1 peptide vaccine. The TCR sequence derives from a man aged 40-49 years with glioma. This chain links TRBV7-8 with TRBJ2-7, with D uncertain. CDR3 in DNA: TGTGCCAGCAGCGCATTACAGAGGACGGGTGCCGAGCAGTACTTC. Amino acid sequence: CASSALQRTGAEQYF.